Each of the 21 T cell receptor beta chains below was sequenced from the same sample in a study of cytomegalovirus exposure and HLA in healthy donors. PCR primers comprised 60 Vbeta and 13 Jbeta primers. The repertoire was sequenced with immunoSEQ multiplex PCR; TCRdb's copy has only in-frame clones and lacks some. The sample shows hundreds of thousands of clones, 77% of them seen only once. The sequencing input was PBMCs. Receptors originate from a woman between 55 and 75 years old in good health and CMV-seropositive.

CDR3 in DNA: TGCGCCACCTGGGGGAGCGGGAGGGCCTACGAGCAGTACTTC. It codes for CATWGSGRAYEQYF. This rearrangement joins TRBV10-1 to TRBJ2-7; 10 bases line up with TRBD2. The germline gives CDR1 WNHNN, CDR2 SYGVQD (reference sequence). The CDR3 has 14 residues. The trim removed 10 bases at V and 2 bases at J, leaving 8 bases unmatched.

The chain links TRBV6-5 to TRBJ1-1; a possible D gene is TRBD1 (6 bases). The CDR3 runs to 15 residues. V was shortened by 2 bases and J by 0 bases, with 10 bases between the two germline ends. In germline, CDR1 is MNHEY, CDR2 SVGAGI. The CDR3 coding sequence is TGTGCCAGCAGTTACAATAACAGGGTGAACACTGAAGCTTTCTTT. Protein product: CASSYNNRVNTEAFF.

This chain joins TRBV2 and TRBJ2-5; 8 bases match TRBD1. J was trimmed by 7 bases and V by 3 bases; bases with no gene match: 10. Germline loops: CDR1 SNHLY, CDR2 FYNNEI. This CDR3 has 15 residues. The CDR3 here is CASSEMDRDFATQYF. CDR3 nucleotides: TGTGCCAGCAGTGAGATGGACAGGGATTTTGCGACCCAGTACTTC.

This clone was counted only a few times. The chain has TRBV6-6 and TRBJ1-2; D remains unclear. The CDR3 has 15 residues. Trimming shortened V by 0 bases and J by 2 bases, and 10 bases separated the two germline ends. Germline V gene lookup returns CDR1 MNHNY and CDR2 SVGAGI (reference sequence). CDR3 DNA sequence: TGTGCCAGCAGTTACTCGAGCTCAACCAACTATGGCTACACCTTC. As protein: CASSYSSSTNYGYTF.

V gene TRBV28 combines with J gene TRBJ2-5; 7 nucleotides line up with TRBD2. The tail of the sequence fits TRBJ2-7 better, so the J call may be wrong. Germline lookup yields CDR1 MDHEN and CDR2 SYDVKM. The CDR3 sequence is 13 residues long. The CDR3 loop reads CASSLAGAYEQYF. CDR3 DNA sequence: TGTGCCAGCAGTTTAGCGGGAGCCTACGAGCAGTACTTC.

This clone appeared a few times. The chain carries TRBV5-1 and TRBJ2-1; tentative D call: TRBD1 (5 bases). The V end lost 0 bases, the J end lost 6 bases, and 10 bases lay between the germline ends. This CDR3 has 14 amino acids. The V gene's germline CDR1 is SGHRS and CDR2 YFSETQ. CDR3 sequence reads: CASSLGGRGNEQFF. The CDR3 DNA reads as TGCGCCAGCAGCTTGGGGGGCCGAGGCAATGAGCAGTTCTTC.

The CDR3 loop reads CASSRLAGDTDTQYF. The CDR3 DNA sequence: TGTGCCAGCTCGAGACTAGCGGGGGACACAGATACGCAGTATTTT. The chain recombines TRBV18 with TRBJ2-3; 12 nucleotides match TRBD2. The CDR3 is 15 residues long. Germline V gives CDR1 KGHSH, CDR2 LQKENI. With 6 bases clipped from V and 2 bases from J, the junction kept 3 bases outside the gene matches. The full variable domain, with the rest looked up from reference TRBV18 and TRBJ2-3, is NAGVMQNPRHLVRRRGQEARLRCSPMKGHSHVYWYRQLPEEGLKFMVYLQKENIIDESGMPKERFSAEFPKEGPSILRIQQVVRGDSAAYFCASSRLAGDTDTQYFGPGTRLTVL.

The chain uses TRBV14 and TRBJ1-1; D ambiguous. The CDR3 covers 15 residues. The germline V gene encodes CDR1 SGHDN and CDR2 FVKESK. Trimming left V 2 bases short and J 4 bases short, with 14 bases between. The CDR3 is CASSQLIGEVTEAFF. CDR3 in DNA: TGTGCCAGCAGCCAACTAATCGGGGAGGTCACTGAAGCTTTCTTT.

This clone was seen a few times. The rearrangement links TRBV5-1 to TRBJ2-2; D may be TRBD2 (6 bases). Deletions cut 0 bases from V and 3 bases from J, with 9 bases between. The CDR3 loop spans 15 amino acids. Per the germline V gene, CDR1 is SGHRS and CDR2 is YFSETQ. The CDR3 region has the DNA TGCGCCAGCAGCTTGGGCGGGAAAGACACCGGGGAGCTGTTTTTT. It is translated as CASSLGGKDTGELFF.

V gene TRBV5-1 combines with J gene TRBJ1-2, with 9 positions matching TRBD1. V dropped 4 bases and J dropped 2; count of bases not matched to a gene: 9. Germline CDR1 is SGHRS and CDR2 is YFSETQ. The CDR3 covers 16 residues. The CDR3 spells CASSLQGTGKNYGYTF. The CDR3 DNA reads as TGCGCCAGCAGCCTCCAGGGGACAGGGAAAAACTATGGCTACACCTTC.

V gene TRBV30 combines with J gene TRBJ1-4; perhaps TRBD1 as D (5 bases). The CDR3 covers 15 residues. Germline V gene data show CDR1 as GTSNPN and CDR2 as SVGIG (reference sequence). Trimming left V 3 bases short and J 6 bases short, with 17 bases between. In nucleotides, the CDR3 is TGTGCCTGGAGCTGGGGGAGGTCTTTGGATGAAAAACTGTTTTTT. Its translation is CAWSWGRSLDEKLFF.

This clone was seen a few times. V gene TRBV6-6 combines with J gene TRBJ2-3, with 9 positions matching TRBD2. V lost 2 bases to trimming and J lost 8 bases; unmatched junction nucleotides: 11. The CDR3 extends over 16 amino acids. Looked up from germline, CDR1 is MNHNY and CDR2 is SVGAGI (reference sequence). CDR3 protein: CASSYAAGGTGGTQYF. In DNA, the CDR3 is TGTGCCAGCAGTTACGCAGCGGGGGGAACCGGGGGTACGCAGTATTTT.

This rearrangement joins TRBV18 to TRBJ1-4; TRBD1 agrees at 10 bases. This CDR3 has 15 residues. Germline V lookup: CDR1 KGHSH, CDR2 LQKENI. Trimming removed 3 bases from V and 7 bases from J; junction bases left unmatched: 5. The CDR3 loop reads CASSPGTGASEKLFF. CDR3 DNA sequence: TGTGCCAGCTCACCGGGGACAGGGGCGAGTGAAAAACTGTTTTTT.

The chain employs TRBV4-2 and TRBJ2-6, with D possibly TRBD1 on 5 matching bases. Germline V lookup: CDR1 LGHNA, CDR2 YNFKEQ. CDR3 length equals 15 residues. Trimming cost V 3 bases and J 3 bases, with 9 bases left between them. This CDR3 reads CASSHTGSGANVLTF. In DNA, the CDR3 is TGTGCCAGCAGCCATACAGGAAGTGGGGCCAACGTCCTGACTTTC.

This clone was detected only a few times. The chain recombines TRBV5-1 with TRBJ2-3; TRBD2 matches 14 bases. This CDR3 contains 19 residues. In germline, CDR1 is SGHRS, CDR2 YFSETQ. V shed 3 bases, J shed 0 bases, and the junction held 9 bases outside the gene matches. CDR3 sequence (DNA): TGCGCCAGCAGCTCCGCCCTGACTAGCGGGAGGGAGAGCACAGATACGCAGTATTTT. Its protein product is CASSSALTSGRESTDTQYF.

The genes are TRBV29-1 and TRBJ1-1; possible D gene TRBD1, 5 bases. Germline CDR1 is SQVTM and CDR2 is ANQGSEA. The V gene lost 6 bases and the J gene lost 4 bases, with 12 bases spanning the gap. The length of the CDR3 is 12 residues. CDR3 region: CSVRLGGTEAFF. CDR3 coding DNA: TGCAGCGTCCGACTCGGGGGCACTGAAGCTTTCTTT.

The chain carries TRBV18 and TRBJ2-7; 10 bases are shared with TRBD1. Looked up from germline, CDR1 is KGHSH and CDR2 is LQKENI. Trimming at V came to 3 bases and at J to 4 bases, leaving 15 bases not matched to a gene. The CDR3 totals 18 residues. The CDR3 reads CASSPNSPGQGTNYEQYF. CDR3 DNA sequence: TGTGCCAGCTCACCTAATTCACCGGGACAGGGGACGAATTACGAGCAGTACTTC.

This chain connects TRBV28 to TRBJ2-7; D remains ambiguous. The V end lost 6 bases, the J end lost 8 bases, and 17 bases lay between the germline ends. The CDR3 is 13 residues long. The germline CDR1 and CDR2 sequences are MDHEN and SYDVKM. CDR3 loop: CASSRTALYQQYF. The CDR3 DNA reads TGTGCCAGCAGCCGAACAGCCCTTTACCAGCAGTACTTC.

The chain employs TRBV12-5 and TRBJ1-2, with a weak D call TRBD1 (6 bases). This CDR3 has 10 residues. The ends were cut back, 10 bases at V and 6 bases at J, with 9 bases in the middle. CDR1 and CDR2 from the germline V gene are LGHNT and FRNRAP. This CDR3 is CAKKGDGYTF. The CDR3 DNA is TGTGCTAAAAAGGGGGATGGCTACACCTTC.

The chain couples TRBV10-3 to TRBJ2-3; TRBD2 is a possible D gene (6 bases). V dropped 3 bases and J dropped 2 bases, with 9 bases sitting between them. The CDR3 runs to 14 residues. Germline CDR1 reads ENHRY; CDR2 reads SYGVKD. The CDR3 sequence: CAISDRRATDTQYF. The CDR3 DNA is TGTGCCATCAGTGATCGGAGGGCCACAGATACGCAGTATTTT.

The V and J genes are TRBV15 and TRBJ2-7; the D gene is possibly TRBD1 (5 bases). The CDR3 is 13 amino acids. CDR1 and CDR2 (germline): LNHNV, YYDKDF (reference sequence). The V end was cut by 5 bases, the J end by 2 bases, with 10 bases between. The CDR3 region is CATSLSGTYEQYF. The CDR3 bases are TGTGCCACCAGCCTTTCAGGGACCTACGAGCAGTACTTC.